These T cell receptor beta chains were read from a single sample in a study of control samples from healthy donors and cancer patients. The repertoire was sequenced with immunoSEQ multiplex PCR; TCRdb's copy has only in-frame clones and lacks some. The table has over 100,000 clones, approximately 90% seen once. The sample was blood. These receptors were collected from a man aged 35 to 55 in good health. Each CDR3 is given with its conserved first and last residue. The D gene is left open where the match is weak. Clone size is stated in some rows and not others, as once, few, many or a class when expanded.

CDR3 protein | CDR3 DNA | J gene | clone size | V gene | D gene
CASSSGTANYGYTF | TGTGCCAGTAGCTCAGGGACAGCCAACTATGGCTACACCTTC | TRBJ1-2 | - | TRBV19 | TRBD1
CASSWTFDNEQFF | TGTGCCAGCAGCTGGACATTTGACAATGAGCAGTTCTTC | TRBJ2-1 | once | TRBV7-2 | -
CASSLQGAGNTIYF | TGCGCCAGCAGCTTACAGGGAGCTGGAAACACCATATATTTT | TRBJ1-3 | - | TRBV5-1 | -
CSVEDHRGPYTQYF | TGCAGCGTTGAAGATCATCGGGGGCCTTATACGCAGTATTTT | TRBJ2-3 | - | TRBV29-1 | -
CASSGQSENTEAFF | TGTGCCAGCAGTGGACAGAGTGAGAACACTGAAGCTTTCTTT | TRBJ1-1 | - | TRBV6-6 | -
CASSRQGYNEQFF | TGTGCCAGCAGCCGACAGGGTTACAATGAGCAGTTCTTC | TRBJ2-1 | - | TRBV11-3 | TRBD1
CASSPNNQPQHF | TGTGCCAGCAGTCCAAACAATCAGCCCCAGCATTTT | TRBJ1-5 | once | TRBV12-3/TRBV12-4 | -
CASSLEQYYEQYF | TGTGCCAGCAGCTTGGAACAGTACTACGAGCAGTACTTC | TRBJ2-7 | - | TRBV5-5 | -
CASSTSGGSTDTQYF | TGTGCCAGCAGCACCAGCGGTGGTAGCACAGATACGCAGTATTTT | TRBJ2-3 | - | TRBV9 | -
CASSLTPGHKNTEAFF | TGTGCCAGCAGCTTAACTCCGGGACATAAGAACACTGAAGCTTTCTTT | TRBJ1-1 | once | TRBV5-6 | -
CASSLGGQGADTQYF | TGTGCCAGCAGCTTAGGGGGACAGGGGGCAGATACGCAGTATTTT | TRBJ2-3 | - | TRBV7-9 | TRBD1
CASSPRDRPNEQYF | TGTGCCAGCAGCCCCCGGGACAGACCCAACGAGCAGTACTTC | TRBJ2-7 | - | TRBV9 | TRBD1
CASSLRQEGNQPQHF | TGTGCCAGCAGCTTAAGACAGGAGGGCAATCAGCCCCAGCATTTT | TRBJ1-5 | - | TRBV7-2 | -
CATSDQHNSPLHF | TGTGCCACCAGTGACCAACATAATTCACCCCTCCACTTT | TRBJ1-6 | - | TRBV24-1 | -
CSVTGTSGGANEQYF | TGCAGCGTTACCGGGACTAGCGGGGGGGCTAACGAGCAGTACTTC | TRBJ2-7 | - | TRBV29-1 | TRBD2
CASSQVSQPYEQYF | TGTGCCAGCAGCCAAGTGAGTCAACCCTACGAGCAGTACTTC | TRBJ2-7 | - | TRBV14 | -
CASSVDSSSNTIYF | TGTGCCAGCAGTGTGGACAGTTCAAGCAACACCATATATTTT | TRBJ1-3 | - | TRBV2 | -
CASRTGDQGVEAFF | TGTGCCAGCAGGACGGGAGATCAGGGCGTTGAAGCTTTCTTT | TRBJ1-1 | - | TRBV6-5 | -
CASSLVSNNVLTF | TGTGCCAGCAGCTTAGTATCCAACAACGTCCTGACTTTC | TRBJ2-6 | - | TRBV7-3 | -
CASSHASGTADPYTF | TGCGCCAGCAGCCACGCATCCGGGACGGCCGATCCCTACACCTTC | TRBJ1-2 | once | TRBV4-1 | -
CASSLTGETGNTIYF | TGCGCCAGCAGCCTGACAGGGGAAACTGGAAACACCATATATTTT | TRBJ1-3 | few | TRBV5-1 | TRBD1
CASSESRRTGLGDTQYF | TGCGCCAGCAGTGAGTCGAGAAGGACAGGGCTGGGAGATACGCAGTATTTT | TRBJ2-3 | - | TRBV10-1 | TRBD1
CASRKGGKGAYEQYF | TGTGCCAGCAGAAAAGGTGGAAAGGGGGCCTACGAGCAGTACTTC | TRBJ2-7 | - | TRBV25-1 | -
CASSEYRRYTDTQYF | TGTGCCAGCAGTGAATACAGGCGTTACACAGATACGCAGTATTTT | TRBJ2-3 | - | TRBV25-1 | -
CASGTNERDTQYF | TGTGCCAGCGGGACTAATGAAAGAGATACGCAGTATTTT | TRBJ2-3 | - | TRBV12-3/TRBV12-4 | TRBD2
CASSVGTDSYEQYF | TGTGCCAGCAGCGTAGGGACGGACTCCTACGAGCAGTACTTC | TRBJ2-7 | - | TRBV5-4 | -
CTSSTRQGNYNEQFF | TGTACCAGCAGTACCAGACAGGGCAACTACAATGAGCAGTTCTTC | TRBJ2-1 | - | TRBV27 | TRBD1
CASSQGRDYEQYF | TGTGCCAGCAGCCAAGGAAGGGACTACGAGCAGTACTTC | TRBJ2-7 | - | TRBV4-2 | -
CASSQERISETYNEQFF | TGTGCCAGCAGCCAAGAGCGGATCAGTGAAACCTACAATGAGCAGTTCTTC | TRBJ2-1 | - | TRBV3-1/TRBV3-2 | -
CASSQGAVSGNTIYF | TGTGCCAGCAGCCAAGGGGCCGTTTCTGGAAACACCATATATTTT | TRBJ1-3 | - | TRBV3-1/TRBV3-2 | -
CASSVATGTSLSGNTIYF | TGTGCCAGCAGTGTAGCTACCGGGACAAGCCTCTCTGGAAACACCATATATTTT | TRBJ1-3 | - | TRBV6-1 | -
CASSAGTTRRETQYF | TGTGCCAGCAGCGCGGGGACCACTAGGCGAGAGACCCAGTACTTC | TRBJ2-5 | - | TRBV11-3 | -
CASSPGQSSGGYTF | TGTGCCAGCAGCCCGGGACAGTCTTCGGGAGGCTACACCTTC | TRBJ1-2 | - | TRBV7-9 | TRBD1
CASSHGSVWASGNTIYF | TGTGCCAGCAGCCACGGATCCGTATGGGCCTCTGGAAACACCATATATTTT | TRBJ1-3 | - | TRBV3-1/TRBV3-2 | -
CASSLVGGVSPLHF | TGTGCCAGCAGCTTAGTAGGGGGCGTTTCACCCCTCCACTTT | TRBJ1-6 | - | TRBV11-2 | TRBD1
CASSAGGRNYEQYF | TGTGCCAGCAGCGCGGGCGGGAGAAACTACGAGCAGTACTTC | TRBJ2-7 | - | TRBV5-4 | TRBD2
CASSRAIQLGYTF | TGTGCCAGCAGCCGGGCCATCCAGCTAGGCTACACCTTC | TRBJ1-2 | - | TRBV6-5 | -
CASSPQGRGSSYEQYF | TGTGCCAGCAGCCCCCAAGGCCGGGGGAGCTCCTACGAGCAGTACTTC | TRBJ2-7 | - | TRBV5-5 | -
CASSTKMTDPNYGYTF | TGTGCCAGCAGCACGAAGATGACAGATCCTAACTATGGCTACACCTTC | TRBJ1-2 | - | TRBV9 | -
CASSSTDTQYF | TGTGCCAGCAGCTCCACAGATACGCAGTATTTT | TRBJ2-3 | - | TRBV9 | -
CATSRRSFNQPQHF | TGTGCCACCAGCAGACGGAGCTTCAATCAGCCCCAGCATTTT | TRBJ1-5 | - | TRBV15 | -
CASGSGENTGELFF | TGTGCCTCTGGGAGCGGGGAGAACACCGGGGAGCTGTTTTTT | TRBJ2-2 | - | TRBV24-1 | TRBD2